This T cell receptor (beta chain) was documented in a study of CD8 T cells in ankylosing spondylitis. Each CDR3 protein is one row after TCRdb ran MiXCR on the 5' RACE reads. The table records 250,000 or so distinct CDR3 sequences, about 11% of them present only once. Germline CDR1 and CDR2: DFQATT and SNEGSKA (reference sequence). The CDR3 extends over 13 amino acids. V lost 6 bases, J lost 3 bases, and 14 bases lay in between. This clonotype has a count of ten or more. Sequenced: blood, either unsorted or a sorted T cell fraction (not recorded which). This rearrangement joins TRBV20-1 to TRBJ2-5; TRBD2 might be the D (5 bases). This clonotype was sampled from a male donor with ankylosing spondylitis or in good health (not recorded which). This chain's CDR3 is CSARGSEKETQYF. DNA for the CDR3: TGCAGTGCCCGGGGTAGCGAGAAAGAGACCCAGTACTTC.